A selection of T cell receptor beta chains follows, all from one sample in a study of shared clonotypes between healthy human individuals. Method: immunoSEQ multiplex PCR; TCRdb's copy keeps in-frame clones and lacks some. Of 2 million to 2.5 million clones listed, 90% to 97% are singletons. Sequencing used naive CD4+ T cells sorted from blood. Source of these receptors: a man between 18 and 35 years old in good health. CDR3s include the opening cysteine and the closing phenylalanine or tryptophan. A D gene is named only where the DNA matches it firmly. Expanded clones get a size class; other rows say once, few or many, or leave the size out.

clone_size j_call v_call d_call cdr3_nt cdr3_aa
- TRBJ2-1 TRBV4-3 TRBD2 TGCGCCAGCAGCCAGATGCTAGCGGGAGGTTTACGGTTCTTC CASSQMLAGGLRFF
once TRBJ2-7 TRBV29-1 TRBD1 TGCAGCGTTCAAATGGGACAGTCCTACGAGCAGTACTTC CSVQMGQSYEQYF
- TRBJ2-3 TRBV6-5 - TGTGCCAGCAGAATGGCAGATACGCAGTATTTT CASRMADTQYF
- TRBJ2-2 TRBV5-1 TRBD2 TGCGCCAGCAGTCTTGGCCGGGGACTAGCTGACACCGGGGAGCTGTTTTTT CASSLGRGLADTGELFF
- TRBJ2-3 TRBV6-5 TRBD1 TGTGCCAGCAGTTACGCACCGGGACAGGGCTCCACGCAGTATTTT CASSYAPGQGSTQYF
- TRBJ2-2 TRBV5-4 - TGTGCCAGCAGCTTGGATGGGGGATCGAACACCGGGGAGCTGTTTTTT CASSLDGGSNTGELFF
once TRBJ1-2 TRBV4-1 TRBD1 TGCGCCAGCAGCCAACCCGCGACAGGGGGCCGGTATGGCTACACCTTC CASSQPATGGRYGYTF
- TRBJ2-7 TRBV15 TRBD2 TGTGCCACCAGCAGAGACAGCGGGGCATACGAGCAGTACTTC CATSRDSGAYEQYF
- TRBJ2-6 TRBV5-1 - TGCGCCAGCAGCTTGACAGGGCCTGGGGCCAACGTCCTGACTTTC CASSLTGPGANVLTF
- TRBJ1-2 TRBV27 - TGTGCCAGCAGCTCAAGGCTGGTGAGGGGGACAACTAACTATGGCTACACCTTC CASSSRLVRGTTNYGYTF
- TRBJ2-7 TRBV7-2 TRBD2 TGTGCCAGCAGCTGGACCAGCGGGGGCCACTCCTACGAGCAGTACTTC CASSWTSGGHSYEQYF
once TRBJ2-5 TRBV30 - TGTGCTCAGGGGACTTCGGGGGAGACCCAGTACTTC CAQGTSGETQYF
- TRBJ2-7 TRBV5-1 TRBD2 TGCGCCAGCAGCTTTAGCGGGAGTGGGGACGAGCAGTACTTC CASSFSGSGDEQYF
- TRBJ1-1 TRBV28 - TGTGCCAGCAGTCCCTTTTTTGACAGAGACACTGAAGCTTTCTTT CASSPFFDRDTEAFF
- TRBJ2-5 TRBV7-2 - TGTGCCAGCAGCTTGGGGGTTCGGGAGACCCAGTACTTC CASSLGVRETQYF
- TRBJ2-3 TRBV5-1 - TGCGCCAGCAGCTATCAGGGGAGCGGCACAGATACGCAGTATTTT CASSYQGSGTDTQYF
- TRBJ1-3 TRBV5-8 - TGTGCCAGCAGTTACAGGACGGGAAACTCTGGAAACACCATATATTTT CASSYRTGNSGNTIYF
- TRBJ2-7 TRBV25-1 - TGTGCCAGCAGTGTGCGGGACGAGCAGTACTTC CASSVRDEQYF
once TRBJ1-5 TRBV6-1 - TGTGCCAGCAGTGGTATAAGAGGGCAGGGCGGCAATCAGCCCCAGCATTTT CASSGIRGQGGNQPQHF
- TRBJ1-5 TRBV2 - TGTGCCAGCAGTGAGGGAAGGAATCAGCCCCAGCATTTT CASSEGRNQPQHF
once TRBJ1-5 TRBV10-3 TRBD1 TGTGCCATCAGCGGGGACAGGGGGCCCAATCAGCCCCAGCATTTT CAISGDRGPNQPQHF
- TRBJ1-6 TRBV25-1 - TGTGCCAGCAGGGAATCGACAGTTTCGGGCTATAATTCACCCCTCCACTTT CASRESTVSGYNSPLHF
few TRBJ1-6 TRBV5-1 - TGCGCCAGCAGCGCCGAGGTGAGCTCCTATAATTCACCCCTCCACTTT CASSAEVSSYNSPLHF
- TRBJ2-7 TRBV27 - TGTGCCAGCAGTTACCCAGCCGTTGCGGGCTACGAGCAGTACTTC CASSYPAVAGYEQYF
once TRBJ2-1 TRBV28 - TGTGCCAGCAGTCAATCCGGAGGCTCCTACAATGAGCAGTTCTTC CASSQSGGSYNEQFF
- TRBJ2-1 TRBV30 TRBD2 TGTGCCTGGAGTGTCGTAGCGGGGGGCAATGAGCAGTTCTTC CAWSVVAGGNEQFF
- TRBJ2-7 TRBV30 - TGTGCCTGGACTCACCAAGGTCTCTCCTACGAGCAGTACTTC CAWTHQGLSYEQYF
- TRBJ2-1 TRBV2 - TGTGCCAGCAGTGACGAAAACAATGAGCAGTTCTTC CASSDENNEQFF
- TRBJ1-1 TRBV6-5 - TGTGCCAGCAGGCGACAGGTAGAGACTTTCTTT CASRRQVETFF
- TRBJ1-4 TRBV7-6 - TGTGCCAGCAGCTTTTCTAGGGAAACTAATGAAAAACTGTTTTTT CASSFSRETNEKLFF
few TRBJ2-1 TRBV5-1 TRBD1 TGCGCCAGCAGCTTGGAGGCAGGGGGCTACAATGAGCAGTTCTTC CASSLEAGGYNEQFF
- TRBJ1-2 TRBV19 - TGTGCCAGTAGTATTGGGACGGTTAACTATGGCTACACCTTC CASSIGTVNYGYTF
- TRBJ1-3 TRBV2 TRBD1 TGTGCCAGCAGGGCCGGGACAGTCTCTGGAAACACCATATATTTT CASRAGTVSGNTIYF
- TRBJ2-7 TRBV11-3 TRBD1 TGTGCCAGCAGCAGGGGACAGAACCCCGAGCAGTACTTC CASSRGQNPEQYF
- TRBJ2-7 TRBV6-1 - TGTGCCAGCAGCCCCCTAATTGAGCAGTACTTC CASSPLIEQYF
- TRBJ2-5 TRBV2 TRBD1 TGTGCCAGCAGCGAGGGGGCTAAGACCCAGTACTTC CASSEGAKTQYF
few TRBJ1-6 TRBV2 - TGTGCCGGGTCGGGGGCATCCTATAATTCACCCCTCCACTTT CAGSGASYNSPLHF
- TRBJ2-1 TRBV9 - TGTGCCAGCAGCGTAGCATGGGCGTCTAACAATGAGCAGTTCTTC CASSVAWASNNEQFF
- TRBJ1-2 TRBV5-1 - TGCGCCAGCAGCTTGGACAGGAGGGGTGGCTACACCTTC CASSLDRRGGYTF
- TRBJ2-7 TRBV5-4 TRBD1 TGTGCCAGCACCTTGGGAGGGACAGGGAGAAACGAGCAGTACTTC CASTLGGTGRNEQYF
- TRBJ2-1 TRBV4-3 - TGCGCCAGCAGCCAAGATAGGGGAGTTTCCTACAATGAGCAGTTCTTC CASSQDRGVSYNEQFF
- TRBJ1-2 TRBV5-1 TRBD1 TGCGCCAGCAGCTCCAATACCGGGACAGGGAACTATGGCTACACCTTC CASSSNTGTGNYGYTF
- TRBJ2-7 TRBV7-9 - TGTGCCAGCAGCTTATACGGTATGAGCGAGCAGTACTTC CASSLYGMSEQYF
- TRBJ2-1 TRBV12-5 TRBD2 TGTGCTAGTGGACCCAGCGGGAGTATCTACAATGAGCAGTTCTTC CASGPSGSIYNEQFF
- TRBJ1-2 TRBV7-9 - TGTGCCAGCAGCCCATCACAGGATAACTATGGCTACACCTTC CASSPSQDNYGYTF
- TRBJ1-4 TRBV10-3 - TGTGCCATCAAGGGGGAGGGAAATGAAAAACTGTTTTTT CAIKGEGNEKLFF
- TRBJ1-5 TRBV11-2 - TGTGCCAGCAGCTTAGACGGGGCTAGCAATCAGCCCCAGCATTTT CASSLDGASNQPQHF
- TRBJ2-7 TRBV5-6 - TGTGCCAGCAGCCTCTACTCCGCAAAGCCCTACGAGCAGTACTTC CASSLYSAKPYEQYF
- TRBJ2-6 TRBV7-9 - TGTGCCAGCAGCCGTAGTGACATATTCTCTGGGGCCAACGTCCTGACTTTC CASSRSDIFSGANVLTF
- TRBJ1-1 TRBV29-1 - TGCAGCGTTGAGGCCCCAGGGAGGAGGGCTGAAGCTTTCTTT CSVEAPGRRAEAFF
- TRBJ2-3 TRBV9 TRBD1 TGTGCCAGCAGCTCCCAATGGGGAAGGGGGCCTAGCACAGATACGCAGTATTTT CASSSQWGRGPSTDTQYF
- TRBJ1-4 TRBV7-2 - TGTGCCAGCAGCTTAATCCGGGGGGGTAATGAAAAACTGTTTTTT CASSLIRGGNEKLFF
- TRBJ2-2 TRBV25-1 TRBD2 TGTGCCAGCAGTGAGACTAGCCCTGGTTCCGGGGAGCTGTTTTTT CASSETSPGSGELFF
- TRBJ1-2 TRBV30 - TGTGCCTCCCAAGATAGCGGGGTGAGCGGCTACACCTTC CASQDSGVSGYTF
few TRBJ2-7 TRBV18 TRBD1 TGTGCCAGCTCACCGGGACAGGGGTCCTACGAGCAGTACTTC CASSPGQGSYEQYF
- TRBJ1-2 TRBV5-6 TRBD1 TGTGCCAGCAGCCCGCAAAAGGGGGCAGACTATGGCTACACCTTC CASSPQKGADYGYTF
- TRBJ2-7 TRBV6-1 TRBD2 TGTGCCAGCAGTGAAGCCCCTAGCGGGGCCTACGAGCAGTACTTC CASSEAPSGAYEQYF
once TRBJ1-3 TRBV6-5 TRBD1 TGTGCCAGCAGTTACTCCCAAGGGACAGGCGGAAACACCATATATTTT CASSYSQGTGGNTIYF
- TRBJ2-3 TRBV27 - TGTGCCAGCAGTTTATCGGATCGGTTTTCTAGCACAGATACGCAGTATTTT CASSLSDRFSSTDTQYF
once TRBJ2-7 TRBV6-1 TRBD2 TGTGCCAGCAGAGTAACTAGCGGGGGCACCTACGAGCAGTACTTC CASRVTSGGTYEQYF